Detailed here is one T cell receptor (beta chain). The data were taken from a study of control samples from healthy donors and cancer patients. Sequenced by immunoSEQ multiplex PCR; TCRdb stores in-frame clones only, minus some. The sample records over 75,000 clones, 90% to 95% being singletons. The TCR originated in a man aged 25 to 40 in good health. The sample comprised blood.

This CDR3 is CASSARQDRLSYEQYF. The CDR3 DNA reads TGTGCCAGCAGCGCCCGCCAGGACCGACTTAGCTACGAGCAGTACTTC. The chain combines TRBV7-2 with TRBJ2-7; D not certain. Looked up from germline, CDR1 is SGHTA and CDR2 is FQGNSA. V was pared by 5 bases and J by 3 bases, with 20 bases between. The length of the CDR3 is 16 residues. Complete variable domain (other parts from reference TRBV7-2 and TRBJ2-7): GAGVSQSPSNKVTEKGKDVELRCDPISGHTALYWYRQSLGQGLEFLIYFQGNSAPDKSGLPSDRFSAERTGGSVSTLTIQRTQQEDSAVYLCASSARQDRLSYEQYFGPGTRLTVT.